What follows are 12 T cell receptor beta chains derived from one specimen sequenced in a study of T cell repertoires in cytomegalovirus infection. TCRdb reanalysed the reads using MiXCR and keeps one entry per CDR3 protein. This table has around 200,000 distinct CDR3 sequences, about a sixth appearing once. The sample comprised CD8+ T cells from PBMCs. These receptors were collected from a human donor in good health (CMV status not recorded). Some clones in this sample may be carry-over from other donors' samples.

This rearrangement joins TRBV12-3 or TRBV12-4 to TRBJ2-1; D is uncertain. This CDR3 has 13 residues. The V end was cut by 3 bases, the J end by 7 bases, with 10 bases between. The CDR3 bases are TGTGCCAGCAGTTTGGTAGCAAGTAATGAGCAGTTCTTC. Translating it yields CASSLVASNEQFF.

The V call is TRBV12-3 or TRBV12-4, the J call TRBJ1-4; no clear D gene. Trimming removed 5 bases at V and 4 bases at J, with 14 bases between. This CDR3 comprises 15 residues. The CDR3 protein is CASSPLGTFNEKLFF. Here the CDR3 DNA reads TGTGCCAGCAGTCCTTTGGGAACCTTTAATGAAAAACTGTTTTTT.

This clonotype was detected only a few times. The chain has TRBV4-1 and TRBJ2-3; the D gene is possibly TRBD1 (6 bases). CDR1 is MGHRA and CDR2 is YSYEKL in the germline V gene. The CDR3 has 17 amino acids. V gave up 4 bases and J gave up 3 bases, with 20 bases separating them. CDR3 nucleotides: TGCGCCAGCAGCCTAAAACAACAGGGATTAGCAACAGATACGCAGTATTTT. Translating gives CASSLKQQGLATDTQYF.

This chain links TRBV29-1 with TRBJ2-7; tentatively, D is TRBD1 or TRBD2 (5 bases each). The CDR3 is made up of 12 amino acids. Germline CDR1 is SQVTM and CDR2 is ANQGSEA. V was trimmed by 4 bases and J by 0 bases, leaving 7 bases between them. The CDR3 loop is CSVGGASYEQYF. As DNA, the CDR3 is TGCAGCGTTGGAGGGGCCTCCTACGAGCAGTACTTC.

This clonotype has only a few counts. J is TRBJ2-2 and V is TRBV10-3; D possibly corresponds to TRBD1 (5 bases). The germline V gene has CDR1 ENHRY and CDR2 SYGVKD. Trimming took 7 bases from V and 0 from J, leaving 9 bases between them. The CDR3 extends over 14 amino acids. The CDR3 region is CAINAGSNTGELFF. CDR3 DNA: TGTGCCATCAACGCAGGGTCGAACACCGGGGAGCTGTTTTTT.

A word on this clonotype: This may stem from a read error, because a much larger clone lies one nucleotide away. CDR3 nucleotide sequence: TGTGTCAGCAATCCAAGGGGGCTTCCCTACAATGAGCAGTTCTTC. Translation: CVSNPRGLPYNEQFF. This chain uses TRBV7-2 with TRBJ2-1; 7 positions agree with TRBD1. In germline, CDR1 is SGHTA, CDR2 FQGNSA. This CDR3 contains 15 residues.

This clonotype was recorded at least ten times. The chain is built from TRBV7-2 and TRBJ2-6; TRBD1 might be the D (5 bases). Germline assignment: CDR1 SGHTA and CDR2 FQGNSA. V was clipped by 5 bases and J by 0 bases, with 14 bases between them. CDR3 length equals 17 residues. CDR3 sequence reads: CASSLLTASSGANVLTF. The CDR3 region has the DNA TGTGCCAGCAGCCTGTTGACAGCTAGCTCTGGGGCCAACGTCCTGACTTTC.

The sample holds many counts of this clonotype. The chain employs TRBV7-9 and TRBJ2-1; D remains unclear. Trimming took off 1 base at V and 5 bases at J, with 3 bases between the two ends. Per the germline V gene, CDR1 is SEHNR and CDR2 is FQNEAQ (reference sequence). CDR3 length: 12 residues. CDR3 amino acids: CASSLGHNEQFF. The CDR3 DNA is TGTGCCAGCAGCTTAGGACACAATGAGCAGTTCTTC.

This clonotype was detected a few times. The gene calls are TRBV7-6 and TRBJ2-2; D ambiguous. Germline-derived CDR1 and CDR2 are SGHVS and FNYEAQ. V lost 5 bases and J lost 9, with 13 bases in between. This CDR3 is 13 amino acids long. Written as DNA, the CDR3 is TGTGCCAGCAGCGCCGGCCCGGGTCGGGAGCTGTTTTTT. This gives the protein CASSAGPGRELFF.

This clonotype was found a few times. The chain combines TRBV7-9 with TRBJ2-1; D is perhaps TRBD2 (5 bases). V lost 0 bases and J lost 2, with 8 bases in between. CDR1 is SEHNR, CDR2 FQNEAQ, per germline (reference sequence). There are 15 residues in the CDR3. CDR3 coding DNA: TGTGCCAGCAGCTTAGCCCCGGAGGCCTACAATGAGCAGTTCTTC. It translates to CASSLAPEAYNEQFF.

This rearrangement joins TRBV28 to TRBJ1-1; no reliable D call. The germline V gene has CDR1 MDHEN and CDR2 SYDVKM. The germline V and J ends were trimmed by 2 bases and 11 bases, with 24 bases remaining between them. There are 16 residues in the CDR3. The CDR3 loop reads CASSLRFEAASRKAFF. The CDR3 DNA follows: TGTGCCAGCAGTTTAAGGTTCGAGGCAGCAAGTCGGAAGGCTTTCTTT.

The sample holds a few counts of this clonotype. This chain links TRBV12-3 or TRBV12-4 with TRBJ2-2; 9 bases are shared with TRBD1. The CDR3 is 15 amino acids. V was clipped by 6 bases and J by 5 bases; unmatched bases: 7. The CDR3 region is CASRRTGVKTGELFF. DNA for the CDR3: TGTGCCAGCAGAAGGACAGGGGTTAAGACCGGGGAGCTGTTTTTT.